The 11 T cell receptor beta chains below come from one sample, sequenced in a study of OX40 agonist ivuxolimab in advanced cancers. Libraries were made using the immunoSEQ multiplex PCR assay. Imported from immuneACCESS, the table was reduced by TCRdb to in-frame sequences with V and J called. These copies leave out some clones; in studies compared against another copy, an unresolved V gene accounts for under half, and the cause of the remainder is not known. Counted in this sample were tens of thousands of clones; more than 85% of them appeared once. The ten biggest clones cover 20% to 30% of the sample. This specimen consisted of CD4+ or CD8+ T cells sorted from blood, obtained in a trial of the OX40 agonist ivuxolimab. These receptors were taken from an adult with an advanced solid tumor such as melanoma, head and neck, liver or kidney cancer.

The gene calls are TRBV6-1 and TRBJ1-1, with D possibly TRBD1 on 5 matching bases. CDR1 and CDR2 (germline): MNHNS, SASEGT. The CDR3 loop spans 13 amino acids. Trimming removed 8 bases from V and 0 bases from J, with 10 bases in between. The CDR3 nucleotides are TGTGCCAGCGGGACGGGATTGAACACTGAAGCTTTCTTT. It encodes CASGTGLNTEAFF.

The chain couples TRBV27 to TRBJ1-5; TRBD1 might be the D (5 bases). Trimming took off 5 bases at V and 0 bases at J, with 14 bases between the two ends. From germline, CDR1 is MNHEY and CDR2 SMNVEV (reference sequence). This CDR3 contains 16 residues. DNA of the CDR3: TGTGCCAGCAGTGAGTCGGGGCCTTATAGCAATCAGCCCCAGCATTTT. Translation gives CASSESGPYSNQPQHF.

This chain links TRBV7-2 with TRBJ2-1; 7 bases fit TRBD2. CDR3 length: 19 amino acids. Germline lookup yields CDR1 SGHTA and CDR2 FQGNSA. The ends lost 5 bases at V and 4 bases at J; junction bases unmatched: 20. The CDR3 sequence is CASSRVALADSFAYNEQFF. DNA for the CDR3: TGTGCCAGCAGCAGAGTAGCGCTAGCGGATTCTTTTGCGTACAATGAGCAGTTCTTC.

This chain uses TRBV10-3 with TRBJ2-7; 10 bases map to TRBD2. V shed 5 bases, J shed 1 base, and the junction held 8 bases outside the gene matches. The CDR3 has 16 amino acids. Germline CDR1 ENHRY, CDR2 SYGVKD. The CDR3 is CAISPMSSGGSYEQYF. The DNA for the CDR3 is TGTGCCATCAGTCCTATGTCTAGCGGGGGTTCCTACGAGCAGTACTTC.

In DNA form, the CDR3 reads TGTGCCAGCAGTGGGAATCGCGGCTACACCTTC. Translating it yields CASSGNRGYTF. The chain joins TRBV2 to TRBJ1-2; D not certain. Trimming left V 4 bases short and J 8 bases short, with 8 bases between. The CDR3 consists of 11 residues. Germline CDR1 SNHLY, CDR2 FYNNEI. The full variable domain, with the rest looked up from reference TRBV2 and TRBJ1-2, is EPEVTQTPSHQVTQMGQEVILRCVPISNHLYFYWYRQILGQKVEFLVSFYNNEISEKSEIFDDQFSVERPDGSNFTLKIRSTKLEDSAMYFCASSGNRGYTFGSGTRLTVV.

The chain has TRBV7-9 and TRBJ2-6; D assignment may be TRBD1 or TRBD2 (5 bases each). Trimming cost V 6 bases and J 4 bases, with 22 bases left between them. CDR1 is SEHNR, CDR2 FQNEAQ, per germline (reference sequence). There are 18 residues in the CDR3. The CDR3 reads CASRPPGPLSTGANVLTF. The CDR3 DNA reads TGTGCCAGCAGGCCCCCGGGACCCCTCTCCACCGGGGCCAACGTCCTGACTTTC.

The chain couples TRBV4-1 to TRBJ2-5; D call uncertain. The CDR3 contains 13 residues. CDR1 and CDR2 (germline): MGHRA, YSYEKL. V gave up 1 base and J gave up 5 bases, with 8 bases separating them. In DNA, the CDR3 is TGCGCCAGCAGCCAAGGCGGTGAGGAGACCCAGTACTTC. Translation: CASSQGGEETQYF.

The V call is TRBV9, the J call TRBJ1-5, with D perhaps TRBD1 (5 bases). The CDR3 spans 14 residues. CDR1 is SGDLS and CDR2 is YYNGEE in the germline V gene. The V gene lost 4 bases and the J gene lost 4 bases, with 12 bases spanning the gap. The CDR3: CASSSWGENQPQHF. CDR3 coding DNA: TGTGCCAGCAGCTCCTGGGGGGAGAATCAGCCCCAGCATTTT.

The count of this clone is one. DNA of the CDR3: TGTGCCAGCAGTTTAGGAGTTTTAGATACGCAGTATTTT. Encoded protein: CASSLGVLDTQYF. The rearrangement links TRBV27 to TRBJ2-3, with D unresolved. The CDR3 is made up of 13 amino acids. V was cut by 2 bases and J by 5 bases, with 8 bases left in between. Germline V gene data show CDR1 as MNHEY and CDR2 as SMNVEV (reference sequence).

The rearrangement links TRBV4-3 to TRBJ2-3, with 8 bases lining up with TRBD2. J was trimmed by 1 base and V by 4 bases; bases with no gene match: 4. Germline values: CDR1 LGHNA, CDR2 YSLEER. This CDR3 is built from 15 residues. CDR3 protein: CASSLSAGGTDTQYF. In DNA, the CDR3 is TGCGCCAGCAGCCTTTCAGCGGGGGGCACAGATACGCAGTATTTT.

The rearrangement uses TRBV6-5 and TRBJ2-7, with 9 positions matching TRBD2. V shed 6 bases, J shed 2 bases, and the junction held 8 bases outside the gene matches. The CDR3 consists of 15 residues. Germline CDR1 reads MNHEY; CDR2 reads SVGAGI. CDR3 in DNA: TGTGCCAGCAGGCTCGGGACTAGCACCACCTACGAGCAGTACTTC. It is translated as CASRLGTSTTYEQYF.